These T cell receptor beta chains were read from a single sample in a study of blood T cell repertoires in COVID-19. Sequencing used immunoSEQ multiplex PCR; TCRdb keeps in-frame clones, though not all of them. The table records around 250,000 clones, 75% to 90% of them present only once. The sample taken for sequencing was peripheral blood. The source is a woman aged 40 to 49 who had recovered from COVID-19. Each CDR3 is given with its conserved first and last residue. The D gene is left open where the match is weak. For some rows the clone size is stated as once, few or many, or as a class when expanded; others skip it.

CDR3aa: CASQQSHSSPRFF
CDR3nt: TGTGCCAGCCAACAGTCCCATTCCTCACCCAGGTTCTTC
j_gene: TRBJ2-1
abundance: -
d_gene: -
v_gene: TRBV2

CDR3aa: CASTRDTLTDTQYF
CDR3nt: TGTGCCAGCACCCGGGACACACTCACAGATACGCAGTATTTT
j_gene: TRBJ2-3
abundance: -
d_gene: -
v_gene: TRBV7-2

CDR3aa: CASSPMGTGLREQYF
CDR3nt: TGTGCCAGCTCACCCATGGGGACAGGACTTCGCGAGCAGTACTTC
j_gene: TRBJ2-7
abundance: -
d_gene: TRBD1
v_gene: TRBV18

CDR3aa: CSVSDTDQPQHF
CDR3nt: TGCAGCGTTTCGGACACTGATCAGCCCCAGCATTTT
j_gene: TRBJ1-5
abundance: -
d_gene: -
v_gene: TRBV29-1

CDR3aa: CASSKESQEDEKLFF
CDR3nt: TGTGCCAGCAGCAAAGAGAGTCAGGAGGATGAAAAACTGTTTTTT
j_gene: TRBJ1-4
abundance: -
d_gene: -
v_gene: TRBV21-1

CDR3aa: CASSVRPQLAEIYNEQFF
CDR3nt: TGTGCCAGCAGCGTAAGGCCGCAGCTAGCGGAGATTTACAATGAGCAGTTCTTC
j_gene: TRBJ2-1
abundance: -
d_gene: TRBD2
v_gene: TRBV9

CDR3aa: CASSLFGASGNNEQFF
CDR3nt: TGTGCCAGCAGCTTGTTTGGGGCTAGCGGAAACAATGAGCAGTTCTTC
j_gene: TRBJ2-1
abundance: -
d_gene: TRBD2
v_gene: TRBV5-5

CDR3aa: CASSLTLGGRPQHF
CDR3nt: TGTGCCAGCAGTTTAACGCTTGGGGGCCGGCCCCAGCATTTT
j_gene: TRBJ1-5
abundance: -
d_gene: -
v_gene: TRBV27

CDR3aa: CASSLSLSPQNF
CDR3nt: TGTGCCAGCAGTTTAAGTTTATCCCCACAAAACTTC
j_gene: TRBJ1-2
abundance: -
d_gene: -
v_gene: TRBV28

CDR3aa: CASSLGGSSGSQETQYF
CDR3nt: TGTGCCAGCAGCTTAGGAGGGAGTAGCGGGAGCCAAGAGACCCAGTACTTC
j_gene: TRBJ2-5
abundance: -
d_gene: TRBD2
v_gene: TRBV7-2

CDR3aa: CASSSQGARTQSYNEQFF
CDR3nt: TGTGCCAGCAGCTCCCAGGGGGCTCGGACCCAATCCTACAATGAGCAGTTCTTC
j_gene: TRBJ2-1
abundance: -
d_gene: TRBD1
v_gene: TRBV7-2

CDR3aa: CASSPPDGAETQYF
CDR3nt: TGTGCCAGCAGCCCCCCGGATGGGGCAGAGACCCAGTACTTC
j_gene: TRBJ2-5
abundance: -
d_gene: -
v_gene: TRBV7-9

CDR3aa: CASSSRGPGLFF
CDR3nt: TGTGCCAGCAGTTCAAGGGGGCCGGGTCTGTTTTTT
j_gene: TRBJ1-4
abundance: -
d_gene: TRBD1
v_gene: TRBV6-6

CDR3aa: CASSQDGDEQFF
CDR3nt: TGTGCCAGCAGCCAGGACGGGGATGAGCAGTTCTTC
j_gene: TRBJ2-1
abundance: -
d_gene: -
v_gene: TRBV6-5

CDR3aa: CASSPSLNLQGNTEAFF
CDR3nt: TGTGCCAGCAGCCCCTCCCTTAACCTGCAGGGTAACACTGAAGCTTTCTTT
j_gene: TRBJ1-1
abundance: -
d_gene: -
v_gene: TRBV5-5

CDR3aa: CASTTGTSGEQYF
CDR3nt: TGTGCCAGCACAACCGGGACTAGCGGCGAGCAGTACTTC
j_gene: TRBJ2-7
abundance: -
d_gene: TRBD2
v_gene: TRBV7-9

CDR3aa: CASSVDRVLAHEQYF
CDR3nt: TGTGCCAGCAGTGTTGACCGGGTACTGGCTCACGAGCAGTACTTC
j_gene: TRBJ2-7
abundance: -
d_gene: -
v_gene: TRBV2

CDR3aa: CAWSHLTAAQETQYF
CDR3nt: TGTGCCTGGAGTCATTTAACGGCGGCACAAGAGACCCAGTACTTC
j_gene: TRBJ2-5
abundance: -
d_gene: -
v_gene: TRBV30

CDR3aa: CASSEQDRGTNSPLHF
CDR3nt: TGTGCCAGCAGTGAACAGGACAGGGGGACCAATTCACCCCTCCACTTT
j_gene: TRBJ1-6
abundance: -
d_gene: TRBD1
v_gene: TRBV6-1

CDR3aa: CASTLEGGEQFF
CDR3nt: TGTGCCAGCACCCTCGAGGGAGGTGAGCAGTTCTTC
j_gene: TRBJ2-1
abundance: -
d_gene: -
v_gene: TRBV12-3/TRBV12-4

CDR3aa: CASSPTTEGNTIYF
CDR3nt: TGTGCCAGCTCACCAACGACAGAAGGAAACACCATATATTTT
j_gene: TRBJ1-3
abundance: -
d_gene: -
v_gene: TRBV18

CDR3aa: CASSHGTAGLAGDTQYF
CDR3nt: TGCGCCAGCAGCCATGGGACCGCGGGACTAGCGGGAGATACGCAGTATTTT
j_gene: TRBJ2-3
abundance: -
d_gene: TRBD2
v_gene: TRBV5-1

CDR3aa: CASSPRGTGELFF
CDR3nt: TGTGCCAGCAGCCCGAGGGGGACCGGGGAGCTGTTTTTT
j_gene: TRBJ2-2
abundance: -
d_gene: -
v_gene: TRBV7-8

CDR3aa: CASSKVGAGLAPNEQFF
CDR3nt: TGCGCCAGCAGCAAGGTGGGGGCGGGACTAGCCCCCAATGAGCAGTTCTTC
j_gene: TRBJ2-1
abundance: -
d_gene: TRBD2
v_gene: TRBV5-1

CDR3aa: CSVEDRFEGETGESYEQYF
CDR3nt: TGCAGCGTTGAAGATCGATTTGAGGGGGAGACAGGGGAATCCTACGAGCAGTACTTC
j_gene: TRBJ2-7
abundance: -
d_gene: TRBD1
v_gene: TRBV29-1

CDR3aa: CASSQQGSLGYTF
CDR3nt: TGTGCCAGCAGCCAACAGGGTAGTCTGGGCTACACCTTC
j_gene: TRBJ1-2
abundance: few
d_gene: -
v_gene: TRBV3-1/TRBV3-2

CDR3aa: CASSDLAGETDTQYF
CDR3nt: TGTGCCAGCAGCGACCTAGCGGGAGAAACAGATACGCAGTATTTT
j_gene: TRBJ2-3
abundance: once
d_gene: TRBD2
v_gene: TRBV3-1/TRBV3-2

CDR3aa: CASSLQLKNIQYF
CDR3nt: TGTGCCAGCAGTTTGCAGTTAAAAAACATTCAGTACTTC
j_gene: TRBJ2-4
abundance: -
d_gene: -
v_gene: TRBV12-3/TRBV12-4

CDR3aa: CASSRPDRSYEQYF
CDR3nt: TGTGCCAGCAGTCGCCCGGACAGATCCTACGAGCAGTACTTC
j_gene: TRBJ2-7
abundance: -
d_gene: -
v_gene: TRBV27

CDR3aa: CAISESGAYEQYF
CDR3nt: TGTGCCATCAGTGAAAGCGGCGCCTACGAGCAGTACTTC
j_gene: TRBJ2-7
abundance: -
d_gene: -
v_gene: TRBV10-3

CDR3aa: CASSDVQGVSGYGYTF
CDR3nt: TGTGCCAGCAGTGATGTGCAGGGGGTATCTGGCTATGGCTACACCTTC
j_gene: TRBJ1-2
abundance: -
d_gene: TRBD1
v_gene: TRBV2

CDR3aa: CARSLGPGDPYEQYF
CDR3nt: TGTGCCAGAAGCTTGGGGCCGGGAGACCCCTACGAGCAGTACTTC
j_gene: TRBJ2-7
abundance: -
d_gene: -
v_gene: TRBV5-3

CDR3aa: CASSRGANTEAFF
CDR3nt: TGTGCCAGCAGTCGGGGGGCGAACACTGAAGCTTTCTTT
j_gene: TRBJ1-1
abundance: -
d_gene: -
v_gene: TRBV6-6

CDR3aa: CASRLDSEAFF
CDR3nt: TGCGCCAGCAGGTTGGACAGCGAAGCTTTCTTT
j_gene: TRBJ1-1
abundance: -
d_gene: -
v_gene: TRBV5-1

CDR3aa: CASSRTSYNEQFF
CDR3nt: TGTGCCAGCAGTCGGACTTCCTACAATGAGCAGTTCTTC
j_gene: TRBJ2-1
abundance: -
d_gene: -
v_gene: TRBV6-5

CDR3aa: CASSFVPSGRGGTDTQYF
CDR3nt: TGTGCCAGCAGTTTTGTTCCTAGCGGGCGGGGCGGCACAGATACGCAGTATTTT
j_gene: TRBJ2-3
abundance: -
d_gene: TRBD2
v_gene: TRBV28

CDR3aa: CASSTLNENLAHSGHEQFF
CDR3nt: TGTGCCAGTAGTACCCTGAATGAAAATCTAGCGCACTCAGGGCATGAGCAGTTCTTC
j_gene: TRBJ2-1
abundance: -
d_gene: -
v_gene: TRBV19

CDR3aa: CAISASGSQTDTQYF
CDR3nt: TGTGCCATCAGTGCTAGCGGGAGTCAAACAGATACGCAGTATTTT
j_gene: TRBJ2-3
abundance: -
d_gene: TRBD2
v_gene: TRBV10-3

CDR3aa: CASRPRDRDQETQYF
CDR3nt: TGTGCCTCACGCCCCCGGGACAGGGACCAAGAGACCCAGTACTTC
j_gene: TRBJ2-5
abundance: once
d_gene: TRBD1
v_gene: TRBV6-4

CDR3aa: CASRLGQGPSYEQYF
CDR3nt: TGTGCCAGCAGATTGGGACAGGGTCCTTCCTACGAGCAGTACTTC
j_gene: TRBJ2-7
abundance: -
d_gene: TRBD1
v_gene: TRBV7-6

CDR3aa: CASSSGSGRNTIYF
CDR3nt: TGTGCCAGCAGTAGCGGGTCGGGCCGAAACACCATATATTTT
j_gene: TRBJ1-3
abundance: -
d_gene: -
v_gene: TRBV28